The 5 T cell receptor beta chains presented below share a single source sample, sequenced in a study of shared clonotypes between healthy human individuals. TCRdb keeps only in-frame clones here, not all; method: immunoSEQ multiplex PCR. Here the sample spans millions of clones, approximately 92% being singletons. The sample comprised naive CD4+ T cells sorted from blood. Specified subset: CD45RA+ positively selected. These receptors were taken from a man between 18 and 29 years old in good health.

The chain uses TRBV9 and TRBJ2-7, with TRBD2 as a possible D gene (6 bases). The V gene lost 5 bases and the J gene lost 3 bases, with 24 bases spanning the gap. This CDR3 is built from 17 residues. Per the germline V gene, CDR1 is SGDLS and CDR2 is YYNGEE. CDR3 nucleotides: TGTGCCAGCAGAAAAAGTCATAGGGGCAGGGAGGTCTACGAGCAGTACTTC. It specifies CASRKSHRGREVYEQYF.

The chain links TRBV14 to TRBJ1-3; D unclear. The CDR3 extends over 13 amino acids. The germline CDR1 and CDR2 sequences are SGHDN and FVKESK. V was shortened by 2 bases and J by 2 bases, with 4 bases between the two germline ends. The CDR3 DNA sequence: TGTGCCAGCAGCCAACAGGCTGGAAACACCATATATTTT. This sequence encodes CASSQQAGNTIYF.

This chain uses TRBV7-9 with TRBJ2-7; no reliable D call. Looked up from germline, CDR1 is SEHNR and CDR2 is FQNEAQ (reference sequence). Trimming stripped 3 bases from V and 4 bases from J, with 13 bases between. The CDR3 has 14 amino acids. The CDR3 loop is CASSFIPEEYEQYF. As DNA, the CDR3 is TGTGCCAGCAGCTTCATACCTGAGGAGTACGAGCAGTACTTC.

The chain carries TRBV19 and TRBJ2-1; D may match TRBD1 or TRBD2 (6 bases each). The CDR3 extends over 14 amino acids. V dropped 4 bases and J dropped 3 bases, with 10 bases sitting between them. Germline loops: CDR1 LNHDA, CDR2 SQIVND (reference sequence). In DNA form, the CDR3 reads TGTGCCAGTAGTACAGGGGACTTCTACAATGAGCAGTTCTTC. As protein: CASSTGDFYNEQFF.

The V gene is TRBV9, the J gene TRBJ2-2; D ambiguous. Germline CDR1 SGDLS, CDR2 YYNGEE. CDR3 length equals 14 residues. The V gene lost 5 bases and the J gene lost 4 bases, with 12 bases spanning the gap. The CDR3 region has the DNA TGTGCCAGCAGACAGCGACCGGGCACCGGGGAGCTGTTTTTT. Translation: CASRQRPGTGELFF.